The clone carrying this TCR beta chain is a singleton in its sample. The antigen is unknown. V lost 4 bases, J lost 3 bases, and 11 bases lay in between. CDR3 length: 14 amino acids. Germline V gene sequence: CDR1 SGDLS, CDR2 YYNGEE. As for treatment: approximately 18 received Ad26.COV2.S at low or high dose, single or two shots; five or six received placebo; per-sample allocation not given. All samples were drawn on day 63, counting from the first vaccine or placebo injection. Vaccination employed an Ad26 vector expressing the Wuhan-strain SARS-CoV-2 spike. Repertoires were generated with immunoSEQ multiplex PCR, while TCRdb's copy carries only in-frame clones and drops some. Here the sample spans 430,000 or so clones, around 90% being singletons. This entry is derived from a study of Ad26.COV2.S vaccination and SARS-CoV-2 variants. Overall study context: This donor came from the COV1001 trial of Ad26.COV2.S. Participants got Ad26.COV2.S intramuscularly, once or twice 56 days apart.

The study, taken as a whole, reports: The placebo group had lower spike-specific TCR breadth than the vaccine recipients did.

The TCR comes from a person aged 18-60 years who received the Ad26.COV2.S COVID-19 vaccine or a placebo. V usage is TRBV9 and J usage is TRBJ1-5; D is ambiguous. The specimen comprised peripheral blood, sampled in a trial of Ad26.COV2.S vaccine versus placebo. CDR3 bases: TGTGCCAGCAGCCTTGGACGGAACAATCAGCCCCAGCATTTT. It codes for CASSLGRNNQPQHF.